Each of the 29 T cell receptor beta chains below was sequenced from the same sample in a study of cytomegalovirus exposure and HLA in healthy donors. The PCR was carried out with 60 Vbeta primers and 13 Jbeta primers. The assay was immunoSEQ multiplex PCR, and TCRdb's table has in-frame clones only and misses some. The table records 150,000 or so clones, about two thirds of them present only once. The sample comprised PBMCs. The receptors originated from a woman aged 55-69 years in good health and CMV-seropositive.

This clone was observed a handful of times. This chain joins TRBV2 and TRBJ1-5; weak D call: TRBD1 (5 bases). The CDR3 covers 13 residues. V lost 7 bases and J 1 base, leaving 8 bases between the germline ends. Germline loops: CDR1 SNHLY, CDR2 FYNNEI. In DNA form, the CDR3 reads TGTGCCAGCATGACAGACAGCAATCAGCCCCAGCATTTT. Encoded protein: CASMTDSNQPQHF.

This clone has a handful of counts. The chain carries TRBV27 and TRBJ1-4; 8 bases align to TRBD1. Germline loops: CDR1 MNHEY, CDR2 SMNVEV (reference sequence). The CDR3 spans 14 residues. Trimming took 5 bases from V and 8 from J; bases not matched to a gene: 7. CDR3 sequence: CASSLGQGREKLFF. The CDR3 nucleotides are TGTGCCAGCAGTCTCGGACAGGGTAGGGAAAAACTGTTTTTT.

The genes are TRBV10-3 and TRBJ2-3; possible D gene TRBD1, 6 bases. The length of the CDR3 is 14 residues. V shed 10 bases and J shed 7 bases, with 21 bases lying between them. The germline gives CDR1 ENHRY, CDR2 SYGVKD. The CDR3 DNA reads as TGTGCCACCTGTCCGGGACAAGGCGTATATACGCAGTATTTT. Translation: CATCPGQGVYTQYF.

The V call is TRBV18, the J call TRBJ2-7; 9 bases are shared with TRBD1. The length of the CDR3 is 13 residues. Germline V gene data show CDR1 as KGHSH and CDR2 as LQKENI. Trimming at V came to 3 bases and at J to 4 bases, leaving 1 base not matched to a gene. The CDR3 loop reads CASSPTGGYEQYF. In DNA form, the CDR3 reads TGTGCCAGCTCACCGACAGGGGGGTACGAGCAGTACTTC.

The genes are TRBV5-1 and TRBJ2-5, with a weak D call TRBD2 (6 bases). This CDR3 contains 16 residues. The V gene lost 2 bases and the J gene lost 6 bases, with 20 bases spanning the gap. CDR1 and CDR2 (germline): SGHRS, YFSETQ. Here the CDR3 reads CASSFGNSGDRKTQYF. The CDR3, as DNA: TGCGCCAGCAGCTTTGGGAATTCGGGGGATAGGAAGACCCAGTACTTC. Based on the CDR3 plus reference TRBV5-1 and TRBJ2-5, the full variable domain is KAGVTQTPRYLIKTRGQQVTLSCSPISGHRSVSWYQQTPGQGLQFLFEYFSETQRNKGNFPGRFSGRQFSNSRSEMNVSTLELGDSALYLCASSFGNSGDRKTQYFGPGTRLLVL.

This chain links TRBV9 with TRBJ2-3; the match to TRBD2 covers 13 bases. Germline lookup yields CDR1 SGDLS and CDR2 YYNGEE. Trimming took 3 bases from V and 3 from J; bases not matched to a gene: 4. The CDR3 loop spans 16 amino acids. DNA for the CDR3: TGTGCCAGCAGCGCGACGACTAGCGGGAGGACAGATACGCAGTATTTT. This encodes CASSATTSGRTDTQYF.

This clone turned up a few times. The chain employs TRBV28 and TRBJ1-4, with D possibly matching TRBD1 (5 bases). V was cut by 7 bases and J by 7 bases, with 22 bases left in between. Germline CDR1 is MDHEN and CDR2 is SYDVKM. The CDR3 is 16 residues long. The CDR3 loop reads CASTHRWNSPGEKLFF. Here the CDR3 DNA reads TGTGCCAGCACCCACAGGTGGAACAGCCCGGGTGAAAAACTGTTTTTT.

The rearrangement joins TRBV6-6 to TRBJ2-3; 9 bases map to TRBD1. There are 16 residues in the CDR3. The germline V gene has CDR1 MNHNY and CDR2 SVGAGI (reference sequence). V shed 5 bases, J shed 4 bases, and the junction held 10 bases outside the gene matches. The CDR3 coding sequence is TGTGCCAGCAGTCCACAGGGGGCAGGGATAGCAGATACGCAGTATTTT. This encodes CASSPQGAGIADTQYF.

About this clone itself: The same CDR3 is also encoded by other DNA sequences in this sample. J is TRBJ1-5 and V is TRBV27; unclear D gene. The CDR3 contains 13 residues. V shed 3 bases and J shed 1 base, with 4 bases lying between them. Germline CDR1 is MNHEY and CDR2 is SMNVEV (reference sequence). The CDR3 sequence: CASSFPSNQPQHF. The CDR3 DNA follows: TGTGCCAGCAGTTTCCCAAGCAATCAGCCCCAGCATTTT.

The chain joins TRBV28 to TRBJ1-5, with D uncertain. This CDR3 contains 14 residues. The germline V gene has CDR1 MDHEN and CDR2 SYDVKM. V was pared by 3 bases and J by 6 bases, with 12 bases between. The CDR3 sequence: CASSFEREAQPQHF. CDR3 nucleotides: TGTGCCAGCAGTTTCGAGAGGGAGGCTCAGCCCCAGCATTTT.

The chain employs TRBV5-6 and TRBJ2-3, with D uncertain. Looked up from germline, CDR1 is SGHDT and CDR2 is YYEEEE. The CDR3 length is 15 residues. V lost 0 bases and J lost 0, with 8 bases in between. The CDR3 protein is CASSLVRSSTDTQYF. In DNA, the CDR3 is TGTGCCAGCAGCTTGGTCAGATCTAGCACAGATACGCAGTATTTT.

This clone has only one observation. The CDR3 sequence: CASNRMNTEAFF. In nucleotides, the CDR3 is TGTGCCAGTAACAGAATGAACACTGAAGCTTTCTTT. The chain has TRBV6-1 and TRBJ1-1; D is uncertain. The CDR3 runs to 12 residues. Per germline, CDR1 MNHNS and CDR2 SASEGT. Trimming left V 9 bases short and J 0 bases short, with 8 bases between.

The chain joins TRBV28 to TRBJ2-1, with a tentative D call TRBD2 (5 bases). The germline gives CDR1 MDHEN, CDR2 SYDVKM. Trimming removed 7 bases from V and 7 bases from J, with 8 bases in between. CDR3 length: 11 amino acids. The CDR3 DNA reads TGTGCCAGCACGCGGGCTAATGAGCAGTTCTTC. Translation gives CASTRANEQFF.

This clone was picked up a small number of times. The chain recombines TRBV20-1 with TRBJ1-1; 7 nucleotides match TRBD1. With V trimmed by 4 bases and J by 8 bases, 4 bases remained unmatched. CDR3 size: 11 residues. Germline CDR1 is DFQATT and CDR2 is SNEGSKA (reference sequence). The CDR3 coding sequence is TGCAGTGCTACCACGACAGGGGAAGCTTTCTTT. Protein: CSATTTGEAFF.

The chain uses TRBV2 and TRBJ1-2; TRBD1 matches at 8 bases. This CDR3 region has 14 residues. Germline V gene data show CDR1 as SNHLY and CDR2 as FYNNEI. V was pared by 6 bases and J by 5 bases, with 8 bases of the junction left unmatched. The CDR3 region is CASSGTGGLYGYTF. The CDR3 bases are TGTGCCAGCAGCGGGACAGGCGGACTTTATGGCTACACCTTC.

V is TRBV5-1 and J is TRBJ2-3; 7 bases are a match to TRBD1. The V segment lost 4 bases and the J segment 2 bases; nucleotides outside the gene matches: 4. Germline loops: CDR1 SGHRS, CDR2 YFSETQ. This CDR3 contains 14 residues. The chain's CDR3 is CASSPGQHTDTQYF. The CDR3 DNA reads as TGCGCCAGCAGCCCGGGACAGCACACAGATACGCAGTATTTT.

This chain links TRBV7-3 with TRBJ2-7; D ambiguous. The V end was cut by 4 bases, the J end by 9 bases, with 13 bases between. Germline values: CDR1 SGHTA, CDR2 FQGTGA. The CDR3 is made up of 12 amino acids. CDR3 coding DNA: TGTGCCAGCAGCTCCCCAAATAGTATGCAGTACTTC. Translated: CASSSPNSMQYF.

The V gene is TRBV30, the J gene TRBJ2-7, with no clear D. Trimming shortened V by 2 bases and J by 4 bases, and 6 bases separated the two germline ends. CDR3 length equals 11 residues. From germline, CDR1 is GTSNPN and CDR2 SVGIG (reference sequence). CDR3 amino acids: CAWSQQYEQYF. The CDR3 region has the DNA TGTGCCTGGAGTCAACAATACGAGCAGTACTTC.

This clone is classed as medium-sized. CDR3 sequence (DNA): TGTGCCAGCAGTCCGGGACAGGGAGCCTACGAGCAGTACTTC. This codes for CASSPGQGAYEQYF. This chain uses TRBV6-5 with TRBJ2-7, with 9 nucleotides matching TRBD1. Germline trimming cut 5 bases from V and 2 bases from J; bases unmatched to any gene: 4. This CDR3 region has 14 residues. Germline assignment: CDR1 MNHEY and CDR2 SVGAGI.

This clone occurred a few times. This rearrangement joins TRBV6-1 to TRBJ1-5; no clear D. Trimming shortened V by 7 bases and J by 6 bases, and 16 bases separated the two germline ends. The germline gives CDR1 MNHNS, CDR2 SASEGT. The CDR3 extends over 14 amino acids. The DNA of the CDR3 is TGTGCCAGCACGGCAGGCGGGCTGGGTCAGCCCCAGCATTTT. It is translated as CASTAGGLGQPQHF.

The V call is TRBV18, the J call TRBJ1-5, with D unclear. V was cut by 2 bases and J by 4 bases, with 6 bases left in between. The CDR3 extends over 13 amino acids. Germline V gene lookup returns CDR1 KGHSH and CDR2 LQKENI. The CDR3: CASSPWPNQPQHF. CDR3 bases: TGTGCCAGCTCACCATGGCCAAATCAGCCCCAGCATTTT.

V usage is TRBV4-2 and J usage is TRBJ1-3; D is undetermined. The CDR3 covers 15 residues. The germline V gene encodes CDR1 LGHNA and CDR2 YNFKEQ. V was clipped by 0 bases and J by 0 bases, with 6 bases between them. The DNA of the CDR3 is TGTGCCAGCAGCCAAGACACGAGCTCTGGAAACACCATATATTTT. This translates into CASSQDTSSGNTIYF.

The gene calls are TRBV23-1 and TRBJ2-3; D uncertain. TRBV23-1 is an ORF for which the function is uncertain. The CDR3 sequence is 15 residues long. Trimming left V 1 base short and J 5 bases short, with 13 bases between. The CDR3 DNA follows: TGCGCCAGCAGTCAATGCGTGTGCAGGAAAGATACGCAGTATTTT. It specifies CASSQCVCRKDTQYF.

This clone was seen a handful of times. This chain links TRBV5-1 with TRBJ1-1; D might be TRBD1 (6 bases). Trimming removed 2 bases at V and 4 bases at J, with 15 bases between. Germline-derived CDR1 and CDR2 are SGHRS and YFSETQ. This CDR3 has 15 residues. CDR3 DNA sequence: TGCGCCAGCAGCTTATTGCAGGGGTCGACCACTGAAGCTTTCTTT. Translation gives CASSLLQGSTTEAFF. The variable domain in full, completed from reference TRBV5-1 and TRBJ1-1, reads KAGVTQTPRYLIKTRGQQVTLSCSPISGHRSVSWYQQTPGQGLQFLFEYFSETQRNKGNFPGRFSGRQFSNSRSEMNVSTLELGDSALYLCASSLLQGSTTEAFFGQGTRLTVV.

V gene TRBV7-3 combines with J gene TRBJ1-5; D remains ambiguous. There are 14 residues in the CDR3. Trimming left V 3 bases short and J 10 bases short, with 16 bases between. Looked up from germline, CDR1 is SGHTA and CDR2 is FQGTGA. In DNA form, the CDR3 reads TGTGCCAGCAGCTTGTGGGAGGGTAGGATTCCCCAGCATTTT. Protein: CASSLWEGRIPQHF. Full variable domain (missing parts from reference TRBV7-3 and TRBJ1-5): GAGVSQTPSNKVTEKGKYVELRCDPISGHTALYWYRQSLGQGPEFLIYFQGTGAADDSGLPNDRFFAVRPEGSVSTLKIQRTERGDSAVYLCASSLWEGRIPQHFGDGTRLSIL.

The chain combines TRBV19 with TRBJ2-5; 7 nucleotides match TRBD1. This CDR3 is 15 amino acids long. V was clipped by 1 base and J by 5 bases; unmatched bases: 7. CDR1 is LNHDA, CDR2 SQIVND, per germline (reference sequence). The CDR3 spells CASSIGGTAFETQYF. The CDR3 region has the DNA TGTGCCAGTAGTATAGGAGGGACAGCTTTCGAGACCCAGTACTTC.

V is TRBV5-6 and J is TRBJ2-2, with TRBD2 matching 10 bases. V gave up 4 bases and J gave up 3 bases; unmatched junction bases: 12. The CDR3 covers 18 residues. CDR1 is SGHDT, CDR2 YYEEEE, per germline. This chain's CDR3 is CASSPNPRSGGHTGELFF. DNA for the CDR3: TGTGCCAGCAGCCCCAACCCCCGTAGCGGGGGGCACACCGGGGAGCTGTTTTTT.

The chain has TRBV10-3 and TRBJ1-5, with no clear D. Between the trimmed V and J ends, which lost 2 bases and 2 bases, there was a span of 7 bases. The CDR3 sequence is 14 residues long. Germline-derived CDR1 and CDR2 are ENHRY and SYGVKD. The DNA of the CDR3 is TGTGCCATCAGTGAGAACGGAGGCAATCAGCCCCAGCATTTT. Its translation: CAISENGGNQPQHF.

V is TRBV5-1 and J is TRBJ1-2; D gene ambiguous. Germline-derived CDR1 and CDR2 are SGHRS and YFSETQ. The CDR3 totals 14 residues. Deletions cut 7 bases from V and 4 bases from J, with 17 bases between. The CDR3 is CASSRPGESYGYTF. CDR3 in DNA: TGCGCCAGCTCGAGGCCCGGGGAATCCTATGGCTACACCTTC.